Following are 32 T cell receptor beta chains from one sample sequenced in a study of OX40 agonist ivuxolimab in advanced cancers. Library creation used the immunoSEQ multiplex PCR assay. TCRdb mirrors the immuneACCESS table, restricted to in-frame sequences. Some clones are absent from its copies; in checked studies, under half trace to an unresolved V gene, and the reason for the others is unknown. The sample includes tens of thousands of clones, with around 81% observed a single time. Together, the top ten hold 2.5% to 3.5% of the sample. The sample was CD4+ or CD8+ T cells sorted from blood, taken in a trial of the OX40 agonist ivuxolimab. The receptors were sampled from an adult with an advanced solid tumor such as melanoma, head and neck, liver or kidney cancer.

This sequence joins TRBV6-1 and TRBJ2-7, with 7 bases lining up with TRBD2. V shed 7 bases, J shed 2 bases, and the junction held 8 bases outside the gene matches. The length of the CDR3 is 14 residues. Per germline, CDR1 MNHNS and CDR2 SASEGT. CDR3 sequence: CASTSERGPYEQYF. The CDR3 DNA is TGTGCCAGCACCAGCGAGCGGGGACCCTACGAGCAGTACTTC.

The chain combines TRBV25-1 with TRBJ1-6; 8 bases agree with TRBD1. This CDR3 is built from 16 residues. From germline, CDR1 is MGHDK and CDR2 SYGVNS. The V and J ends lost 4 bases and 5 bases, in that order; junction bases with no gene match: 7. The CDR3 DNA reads TGTGCCAGCAGTGGATGGGGACAGGCCAATAATTCACCCCTCCACTTT. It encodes CASSGWGQANNSPLHF.

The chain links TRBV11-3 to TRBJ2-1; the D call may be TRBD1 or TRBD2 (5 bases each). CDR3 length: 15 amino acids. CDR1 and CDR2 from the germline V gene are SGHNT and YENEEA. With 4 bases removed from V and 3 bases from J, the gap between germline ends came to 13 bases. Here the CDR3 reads CASSWGRGDYNEQFF. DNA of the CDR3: TGTGCCAGCAGCTGGGGACGAGGGGACTACAATGAGCAGTTCTTC.

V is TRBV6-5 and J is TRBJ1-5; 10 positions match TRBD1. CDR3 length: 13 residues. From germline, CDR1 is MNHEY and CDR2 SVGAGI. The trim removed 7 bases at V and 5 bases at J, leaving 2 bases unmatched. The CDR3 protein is CASTGQGDQPQHF. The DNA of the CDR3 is TGTGCCAGCACCGGACAGGGGGATCAGCCCCAGCATTTT.

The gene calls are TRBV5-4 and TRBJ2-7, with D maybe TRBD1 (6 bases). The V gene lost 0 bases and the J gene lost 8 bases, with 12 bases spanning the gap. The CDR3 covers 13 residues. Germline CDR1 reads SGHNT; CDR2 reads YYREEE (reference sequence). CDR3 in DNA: TGTGCCAGCAGCTTGGAAACAGGGACGCAGCAGTACTTC. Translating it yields CASSLETGTQQYF.

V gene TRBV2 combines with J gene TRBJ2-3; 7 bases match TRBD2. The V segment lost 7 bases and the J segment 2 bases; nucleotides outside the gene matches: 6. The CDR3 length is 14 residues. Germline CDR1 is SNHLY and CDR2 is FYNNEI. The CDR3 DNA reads TGTGCCAGCATCGGCGGGGGAGCCACAGATACGCAGTATTTT. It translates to CASIGGGATDTQYF.

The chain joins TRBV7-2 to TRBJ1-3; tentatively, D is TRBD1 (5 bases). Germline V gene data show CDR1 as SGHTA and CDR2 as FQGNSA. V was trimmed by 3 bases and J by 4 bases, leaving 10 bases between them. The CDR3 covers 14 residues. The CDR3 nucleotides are TGTGCCAGCAGCTTGCAAAGGGGCGGAAACACCATATATTTT. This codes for CASSLQRGGNTIYF.

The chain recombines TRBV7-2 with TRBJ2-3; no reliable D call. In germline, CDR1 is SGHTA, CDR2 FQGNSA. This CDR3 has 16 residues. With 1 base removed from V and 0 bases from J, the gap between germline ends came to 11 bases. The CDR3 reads CASSLVGGPSTDTQYF. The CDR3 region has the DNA TGTGCCAGCAGCTTAGTTGGCGGACCTAGCACAGATACGCAGTATTTT.

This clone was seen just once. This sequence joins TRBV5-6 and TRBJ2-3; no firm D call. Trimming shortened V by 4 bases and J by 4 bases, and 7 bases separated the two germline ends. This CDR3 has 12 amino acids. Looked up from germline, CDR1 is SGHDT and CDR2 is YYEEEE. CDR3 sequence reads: CASSPLADTQYF. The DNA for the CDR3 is TGTGCCAGCAGCCCACTGGCAGATACGCAGTATTTT.

CDR3 region: CASSITSGFNQPQHF. In DNA form, the CDR3 reads TGTGCCAGCAGTATTACGTCGGGATTCAATCAGCCCCAGCATTTT. The chain carries TRBV6-5 and TRBJ1-5, with D unclear. The V gene's germline CDR1 is MNHEY and CDR2 SVGAGI. V lost 5 bases, J lost 3 bases, and 14 bases lay in between. The CDR3 spans 15 residues.

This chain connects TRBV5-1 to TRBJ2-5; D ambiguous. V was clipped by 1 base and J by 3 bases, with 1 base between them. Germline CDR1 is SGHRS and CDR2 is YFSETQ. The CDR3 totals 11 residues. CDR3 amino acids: CASSLKETQYF. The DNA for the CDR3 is TGCGCCAGCAGCTTGAAAGAGACCCAGTACTTC.

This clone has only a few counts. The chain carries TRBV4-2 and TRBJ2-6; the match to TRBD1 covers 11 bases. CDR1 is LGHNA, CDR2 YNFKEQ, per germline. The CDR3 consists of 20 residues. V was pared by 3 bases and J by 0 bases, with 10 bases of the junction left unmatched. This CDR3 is CASSQITPGTGGSGANVLTF. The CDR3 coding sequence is TGTGCCAGCAGCCAGATCACCCCCGGGACAGGGGGCTCTGGGGCCAACGTCCTGACTTTC.

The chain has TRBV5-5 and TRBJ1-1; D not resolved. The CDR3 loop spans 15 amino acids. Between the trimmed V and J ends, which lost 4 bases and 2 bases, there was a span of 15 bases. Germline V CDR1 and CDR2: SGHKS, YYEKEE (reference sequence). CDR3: CASSRSAGSNTEAFF. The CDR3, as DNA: TGTGCCAGCAGCCGGTCGGCGGGGTCAAACACTGAAGCTTTCTTT.

CDR3 sequence (DNA): TGTGCCAGCAGCTTGGCAGGCCGATCCAATTCACCCCTCCACTTT. Protein sequence: CASSLAGRSNSPLHF. The chain links TRBV5-5 to TRBJ1-6; D uncertain. The CDR3 spans 15 residues. Looked up from germline, CDR1 is SGHKS and CDR2 is YYEKEE (reference sequence). V was shortened by 0 bases and J by 7 bases, with 11 bases between the two germline ends.

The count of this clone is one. The CDR3 region has the DNA TGTGCCAGCAGTTACTCGGGATTTTCCTACGAGCAGTACTTC. Protein sequence: CASSYSGFSYEQYF. The chain recombines TRBV6-5 with TRBJ2-7; D unresolved. Trimming cost V 0 bases and J 1 base, with 7 bases left between them. The CDR3 is made up of 14 amino acids. Looked up from germline, CDR1 is MNHEY and CDR2 is SVGAGI.

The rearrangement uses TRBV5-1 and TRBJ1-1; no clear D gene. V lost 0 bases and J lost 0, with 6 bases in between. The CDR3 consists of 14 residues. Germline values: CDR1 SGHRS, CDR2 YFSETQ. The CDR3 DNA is TGCGCCAGCAGCTTGGAAAGGCTGAACACTGAAGCTTTCTTT. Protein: CASSLERLNTEAFF.

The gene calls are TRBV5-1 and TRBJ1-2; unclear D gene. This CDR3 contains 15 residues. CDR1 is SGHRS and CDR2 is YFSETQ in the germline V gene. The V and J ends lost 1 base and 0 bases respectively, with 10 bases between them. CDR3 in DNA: TGCGCCAGCAGCTTGCTAACAGCCACTAACTATGGCTACACCTTC. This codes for CASSLLTATNYGYTF.

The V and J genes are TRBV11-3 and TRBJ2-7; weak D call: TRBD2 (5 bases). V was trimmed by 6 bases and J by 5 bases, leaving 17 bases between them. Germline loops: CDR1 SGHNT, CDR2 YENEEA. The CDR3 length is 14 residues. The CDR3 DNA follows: TGTGCCAGCAGTCTCAACCCGGGGATCCACGAGCAGTACTTC. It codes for CASSLNPGIHEQYF. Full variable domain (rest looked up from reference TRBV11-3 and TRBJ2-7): EAGVVQSPRYKIIEKKQPVAFWCNPISGHNTLYWYLQNLGQGPELLIRYENEEAVDDSQLPKDRFSAERLKGVDSTLKIQPAELGDSAVYLCASSLNPGIHEQYFGPGTRLTVT.

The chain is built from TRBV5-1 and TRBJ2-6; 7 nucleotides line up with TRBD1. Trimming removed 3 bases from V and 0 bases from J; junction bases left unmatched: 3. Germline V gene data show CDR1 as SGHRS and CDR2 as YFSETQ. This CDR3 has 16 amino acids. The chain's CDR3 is CASSSGQLSGANVLTF. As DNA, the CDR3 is TGCGCCAGCAGCTCGGGACAGCTCTCTGGGGCCAACGTCCTGACTTTC.

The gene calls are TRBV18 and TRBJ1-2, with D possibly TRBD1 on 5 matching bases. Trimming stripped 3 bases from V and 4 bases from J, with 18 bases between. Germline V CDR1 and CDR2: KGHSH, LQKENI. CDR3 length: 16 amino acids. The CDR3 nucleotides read TGTGCCAGCTCACCGGTAGAAGGAACAGGACTCTATGGCTACACCTTC. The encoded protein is CASSPVEGTGLYGYTF.

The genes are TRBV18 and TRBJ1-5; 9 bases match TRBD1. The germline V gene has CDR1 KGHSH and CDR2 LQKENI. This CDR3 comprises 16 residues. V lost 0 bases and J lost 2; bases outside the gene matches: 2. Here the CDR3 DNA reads TGTGCCAGCTCACCACCGTGGGACAGGGGCAATCAGCCCCAGCATTTT. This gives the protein CASSPPWDRGNQPQHF.

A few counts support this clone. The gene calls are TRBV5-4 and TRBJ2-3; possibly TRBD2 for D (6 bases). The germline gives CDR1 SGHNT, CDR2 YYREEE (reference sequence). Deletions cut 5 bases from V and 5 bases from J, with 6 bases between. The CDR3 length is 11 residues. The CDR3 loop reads CASRTRDTQYF. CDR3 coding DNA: TGTGCCAGCAGGACTAGAGATACGCAGTATTTT.

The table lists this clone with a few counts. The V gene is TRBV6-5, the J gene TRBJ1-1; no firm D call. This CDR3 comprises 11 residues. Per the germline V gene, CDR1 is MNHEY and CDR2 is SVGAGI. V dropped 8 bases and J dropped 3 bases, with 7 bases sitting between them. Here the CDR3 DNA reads TGTGCCAGCCGTACCTACACTGAAGCTTTCTTT. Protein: CASRTYTEAFF.

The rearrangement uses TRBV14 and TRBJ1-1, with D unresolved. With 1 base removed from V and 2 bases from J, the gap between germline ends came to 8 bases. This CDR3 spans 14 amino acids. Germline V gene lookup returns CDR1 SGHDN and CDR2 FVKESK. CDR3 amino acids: CASSQVRSNTEAFF. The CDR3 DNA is TGTGCCAGCAGCCAAGTCCGGAGTAACACTGAAGCTTTCTTT.

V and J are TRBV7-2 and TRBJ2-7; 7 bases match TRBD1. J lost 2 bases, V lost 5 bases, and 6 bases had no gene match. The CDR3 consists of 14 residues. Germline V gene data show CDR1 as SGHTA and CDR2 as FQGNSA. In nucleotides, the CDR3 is TGTGCCAGCAGCCCCGGGACAGCAGCCTACGAGCAGTACTTC. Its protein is CASSPGTAAYEQYF.

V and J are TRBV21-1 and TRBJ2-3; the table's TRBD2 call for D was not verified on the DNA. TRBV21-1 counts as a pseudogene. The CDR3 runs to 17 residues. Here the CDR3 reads CASSKPGLAGVADTQYF. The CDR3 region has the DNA TGTGCCAGCAGCAAACCGGGACTAGCGGGGGTTGCAGATACGCAGTATTTT.

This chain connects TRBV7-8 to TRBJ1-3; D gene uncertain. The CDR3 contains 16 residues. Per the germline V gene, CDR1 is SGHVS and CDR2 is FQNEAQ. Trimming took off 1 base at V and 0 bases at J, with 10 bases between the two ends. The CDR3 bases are TGTGCCAGCAGCTTAGGGGCAGGCGGCTCTGGAAACACCATATATTTT. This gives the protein CASSLGAGGSGNTIYF.

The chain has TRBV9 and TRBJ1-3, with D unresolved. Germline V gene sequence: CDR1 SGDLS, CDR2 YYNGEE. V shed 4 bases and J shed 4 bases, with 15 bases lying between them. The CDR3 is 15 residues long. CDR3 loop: CASSPSDGPGNTIYF. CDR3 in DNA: TGTGCCAGCAGCCCATCCGATGGACCGGGAAACACCATATATTTT.

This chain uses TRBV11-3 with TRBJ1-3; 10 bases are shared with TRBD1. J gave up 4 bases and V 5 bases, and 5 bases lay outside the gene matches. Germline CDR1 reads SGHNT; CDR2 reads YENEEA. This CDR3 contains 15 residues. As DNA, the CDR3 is TGTGCCAGCAGCCCGGGACAGGGGCCAGGAAACACCATATATTTT. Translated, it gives CASSPGQGPGNTIYF.

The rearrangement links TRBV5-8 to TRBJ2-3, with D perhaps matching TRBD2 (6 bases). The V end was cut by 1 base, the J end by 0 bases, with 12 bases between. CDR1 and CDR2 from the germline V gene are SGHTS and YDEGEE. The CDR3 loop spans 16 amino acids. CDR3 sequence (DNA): TGTGCCAGCAGCTTGTGGGGGGTGCTGAGCACAGATACGCAGTATTTT. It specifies CASSLWGVLSTDTQYF. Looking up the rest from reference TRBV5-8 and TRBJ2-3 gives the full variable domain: EAGVTQSPTHLIKTRGQQATLRCSPISGHTSVYWYQQALGLGLQFLLWYDEGEERNRGNFPPRFSGRQFPNYSSELNVNALELEDSALYLCASSLWGVLSTDTQYFGPGTRLTVL.

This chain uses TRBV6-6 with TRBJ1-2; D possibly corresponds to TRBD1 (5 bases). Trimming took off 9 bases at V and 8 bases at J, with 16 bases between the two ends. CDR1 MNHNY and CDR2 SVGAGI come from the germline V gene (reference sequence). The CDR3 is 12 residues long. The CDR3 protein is CASELGHRGYTF. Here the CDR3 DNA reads TGTGCCAGTGAGCTCGGACATCGAGGCTACACCTTC.

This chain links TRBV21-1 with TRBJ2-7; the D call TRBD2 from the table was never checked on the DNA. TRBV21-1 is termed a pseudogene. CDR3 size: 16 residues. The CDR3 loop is CASSKVVRGGSYEQYF. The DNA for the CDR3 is TGTGCCAGCAGCAAAGTGGTTCGCGGGGGGTCCTACGAGCAGTACTTC.